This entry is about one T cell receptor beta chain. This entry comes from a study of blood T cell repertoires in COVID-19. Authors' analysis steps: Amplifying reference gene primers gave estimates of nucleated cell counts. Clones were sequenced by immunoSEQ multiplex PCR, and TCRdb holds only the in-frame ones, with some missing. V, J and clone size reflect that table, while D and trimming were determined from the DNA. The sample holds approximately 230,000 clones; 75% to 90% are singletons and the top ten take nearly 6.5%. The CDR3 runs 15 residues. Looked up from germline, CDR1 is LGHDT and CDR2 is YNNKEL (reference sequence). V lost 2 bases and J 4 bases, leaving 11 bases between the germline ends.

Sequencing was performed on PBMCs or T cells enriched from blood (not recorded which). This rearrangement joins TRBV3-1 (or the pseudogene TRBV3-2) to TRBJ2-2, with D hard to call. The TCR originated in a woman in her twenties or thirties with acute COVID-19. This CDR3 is CASSQRVSITGELFF. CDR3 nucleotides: TGTGCCAGCAGCCAACGGGTCTCTATCACCGGGGAGCTGTTTTTT.